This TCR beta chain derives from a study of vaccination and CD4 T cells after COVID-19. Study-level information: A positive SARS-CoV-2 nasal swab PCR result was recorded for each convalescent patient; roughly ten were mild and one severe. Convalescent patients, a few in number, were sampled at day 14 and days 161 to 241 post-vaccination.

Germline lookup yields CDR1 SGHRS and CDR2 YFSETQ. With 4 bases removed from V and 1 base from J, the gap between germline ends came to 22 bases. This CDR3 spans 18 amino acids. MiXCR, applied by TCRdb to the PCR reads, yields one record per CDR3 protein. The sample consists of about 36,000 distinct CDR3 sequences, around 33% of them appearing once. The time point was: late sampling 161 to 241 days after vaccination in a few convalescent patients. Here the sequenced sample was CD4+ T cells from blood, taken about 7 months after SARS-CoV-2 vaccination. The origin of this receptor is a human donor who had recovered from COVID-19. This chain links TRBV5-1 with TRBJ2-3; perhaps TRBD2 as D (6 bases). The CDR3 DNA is TGCGCCAGCAGCCCACGGGGTCTGGACTATTCTCGCACAGATACGCAGTATTTT. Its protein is CASSPRGLDYSRTDTQYF. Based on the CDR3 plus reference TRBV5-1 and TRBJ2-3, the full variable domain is KAGVTQTPRYLIKTRGQQVTLSCSPISGHRSVSWYQQTPGQGLQFLFEYFSETQRNKGNFPGRFSGRQFSNSRSEMNVSTLELGDSALYLCASSPRGLDYSRTDTQYFGPGTRLTVL.